The subject of this entry is one T cell receptor beta chain. The data were taken from a study of T cells in localized non-small cell lung cancer. Profiled with immunoSEQ multiplex PCR; TCRdb holds only in-frame clones, not every one. The profile covers about 52,000 clones, with around 87% appearing a single time and about 16% taken by the ten largest. The J segment lost 7 bases and the V segment lost 4 bases, leaving 4 bases of the junction unmatched. This CDR3 is built from 15 residues. Germline loops: CDR1 SGHRS, CDR2 YFSETQ. The chain uses TRBV5-1 and TRBJ1-6; 11 bases are shared with TRBD1. The sample was PBMCs, taken before any cancer treatment. The TCR was taken from a female donor with stage II lung adenocarcinoma. The CDR3 nucleotides read TGCGCCAGCAGCCCTGGACAGGGGGCGAATTCACCCCTCCACTTT. Its protein product is CASSPGQGANSPLHF.